Listed below are T cell receptor beta chains from one sample, sequenced in a study of blood T cell repertoires in COVID-19. Produced via immunoSEQ multiplex PCR; TCRdb's table is partial and in-frame only. The sample lists some 48,000 clones; about nine tenths were seen once. The sequenced sample was peripheral blood. These receptors were taken from a man between 65 and 85 years old with acute or convalescent COVID-19. CDR3s include the opening cysteine and the closing phenylalanine or tryptophan. The D gene is left open where the match is weak. Size is stated for part of the rows, as once, few or many counts, or as a class when the clone is expanded.

j_call cdr3_length d_call clone_size v_call cdr3_aa cdr3_nt
TRBJ2-7 14 . . TRBV29-1 CSVTERVGSYEQYF TGCAGCGTCACCGAACGGGTCGGCTCCTACGAGCAGTACTTC
TRBJ1-6 14 . . TRBV6-1 CASSEGHRNSPLHF TGTGCCAGCAGTGAAGGGCACAGAAATTCACCCCTCCACTTT
TRBJ1-1 14 . few TRBV18 CASSPQYTNTEAFF TGTGCCAGCTCACCCCAGTACACGAACACTGAAGCTTTCTTT
TRBJ2-5 14 TRBD1 once TRBV18 CASSPTGGQETQYF TGTGCCAGCTCACCGACAGGGGGGCAAGAGACCCAGTACTTC
TRBJ1-2 14 . . TRBV19 CASTTRDTIRGYTF TGTGCCAGTACGACACGGGACACCATTCGGGGCTACACCTTC
TRBJ1-5 16 . . TRBV2 CASSEDASNSNQPQHF TGTGCCAGCAGTGAAGATGCGTCGAATAGCAATCAGCCCCAGCATTTT
TRBJ1-4 15 . . TRBV19 CASSPGQGWNEKLFF TGTGCCAGTAGCCCGGGGCAGGGGTGGAATGAAAAACTGTTTTTT
TRBJ2-2 15 . . TRBV11-3 CASSRGGAGFGELFF TGTGCCAGCAGCAGAGGGGGGGCCGGCTTCGGGGAGCTGTTTTTT
TRBJ1-6 16 . . TRBV12-5 CASGLRLGQYNSPLHF TGTGCTAGTGGTTTGAGGCTAGGACAGTATAATTCACCCCTCCACTTT
TRBJ2-7 14 . . TRBV4-1 CASSQVVTGTGQYF TGCGCCAGCAGCCAAGTAGTTACCGGTACGGGGCAGTACTTC
TRBJ2-5 14 TRBD1 . TRBV7-3 CASSFGQARETQYF TGTGCCAGCAGCTTCGGACAGGCGAGAGAGACCCAGTACTTC
TRBJ2-7 14 TRBD1 . TRBV11-2 CASSHGQGAQEQYF TGTGCCAGCAGTCACGGACAGGGGGCTCAAGAGCAGTACTTC
TRBJ2-1 15 TRBD2 . TRBV6-6 CASRPTSGGDNEQFF TGTGCCAGCAGACCTACTAGCGGGGGGGACAATGAGCAGTTCTTC
TRBJ1-4 12 . . TRBV5-6 CASSFGRGKLFF TGTGCCAGCAGCTTTGGGCGTGGAAAACTGTTTTTT
TRBJ1-3 14 TRBD1 . TRBV2 CASSFRDSGNTIYF TGTGCCAGCAGCTTCCGGGACAGCGGAAACACCATATATTTT
TRBJ1-1 15 . . TRBV7-9 CASSSQGGMNTEAFF TGTGCCAGCAGCTCCCAGGGAGGAATGAACACTGAAGCTTTCTTT
TRBJ1-5 16 . . TRBV28 CASSSQGVLGDQPQHF TGTGCCAGCAGTTCCCAAGGGGTCTTAGGGGATCAGCCCCAGCATTTT